One sample yielded the 21 T cell receptor beta chains listed below, sequenced in a study of T cell changes during pregnancy in multiple sclerosis. Method: immunoSEQ multiplex PCR; TCRdb's copy keeps in-frame clones and lacks some. This table holds some 100,000 clones, around 90% found once. Sequencing was performed on peripheral blood, taken in the second trimester of pregnancy. The receptors shown here come from a female donor with multiple sclerosis, enrolled in a pregnancy study.

The V and J genes are TRBV18 and TRBJ1-5; 8 positions match TRBD1. The V gene end was trimmed by 6 bases and the J gene end by 0 bases; junction bases not matched to a gene: 10. This CDR3 comprises 17 residues. Germline assignment: CDR1 KGHSH and CDR2 LQKENI. The chain's CDR3 is CASSALDRVVSNQPQHF. The CDR3 coding sequence is TGTGCCAGCTCGGCCCTGGACAGGGTCGTTAGCAATCAGCCCCAGCATTTT.

The chain uses TRBV28 and TRBJ1-2; TRBD1 agrees at 8 bases. Germline CDR1 and CDR2: MDHEN and SYDVKM. V was pared by 5 bases and J by 3 bases, with 11 bases of the junction left unmatched. The CDR3 runs 16 residues. Here the CDR3 reads CASSAGPRGLDYGYTF. CDR3 nucleotides: TGTGCCAGCAGTGCGGGGCCCAGGGGGCTCGACTATGGCTACACCTTC.

J is TRBJ1-5 and V is TRBV7-2, with 8 bases matching TRBD1. The CDR3 has 15 amino acids. V lost 5 bases, J lost 1 base, and 4 bases stayed unmatched. Per germline, CDR1 SGHTA and CDR2 FQGNSA. Here the CDR3 DNA reads TGTGCCAGCAGCCACCGGACAGGGAGCAATCAGCCCCAGCATTTT. This codes for CASSHRTGSNQPQHF.

This chain links TRBV19 with TRBJ2-5, with 11 bases identical to TRBD1. This CDR3 has 13 amino acids. V shed 7 bases, J shed 5 bases, and the junction held 3 bases outside the gene matches. Per germline, CDR1 LNHDA and CDR2 SQIVND (reference sequence). In DNA form, the CDR3 reads TGTGCCAGTAAGGACAGGGGGCAGGAGACCCAGTACTTC. Protein: CASKDRGQETQYF.

The CDR3 protein is CASSLVLSGSYEQYF. DNA for the CDR3: TGCGCCAGCAGCTTGGTGTTGTCCGGTTCCTACGAGCAGTACTTC. The genes are TRBV5-1 and TRBJ2-7; D remains unclear. There are 15 residues in the CDR3. The germline V and J ends were trimmed by 0 bases and 1 base, with 11 bases remaining between them. Per the germline V gene, CDR1 is SGHRS and CDR2 is YFSETQ.

This chain uses TRBV29-1 with TRBJ2-5, with D tentatively TRBD1 (5 bases). Per germline, CDR1 SQVTM and CDR2 ANQGSEA. CDR3 length equals 14 residues. V was pared by 4 bases and J by 3 bases, with 15 bases between. The CDR3 DNA reads as TGCAGCGTTGCTGACAGCCAGATTGAAGAGACCCAGTACTTC. Translating gives CSVADSQIEETQYF.

The chain carries TRBV27 and TRBJ2-3; 9 bases agree with TRBD2. The trim removed 2 bases at V and 0 bases at J, leaving 12 bases unmatched. Germline CDR1 and CDR2: MNHEY and SMNVEV (reference sequence). The CDR3 spans 19 residues. CDR3 DNA: TGTGCCAGCAGTTTACTAGGGCTAGCGGGGATCCCTAGCACAGATACGCAGTATTTT. It codes for CASSLLGLAGIPSTDTQYF.

The rearrangement links TRBV6-5 to TRBJ2-3; TRBD2 matches at 11 bases. Germline assignment: CDR1 MNHEY and CDR2 SVGAGI. This CDR3 has 16 residues. V lost 4 bases, J lost 6 bases, and 9 bases stayed unmatched. This chain's CDR3 is CASSSTSGGPFDTQYF. The CDR3 nucleotides read TGTGCCAGCAGTTCCACTAGCGGGGGACCCTTTGATACGCAGTATTTT.

The rearrangement uses TRBV6-1 and TRBJ1-5; 9 nucleotides match TRBD1. Germline V gene lookup returns CDR1 MNHNS and CDR2 SASEGT. The CDR3 loop spans 13 amino acids. V lost 7 bases and J lost 6; bases outside the gene matches: 4. In nucleotides, the CDR3 is TGTGCCAGCACTGGGACAGGGCGTCAGCCCCAGCATTTT. Translated: CASTGTGRQPQHF.

The chain employs TRBV30 and TRBJ1-2, with no clear D. V gave up 5 bases and J gave up 4 bases, with 5 bases separating them. The germline gives CDR1 GTSNPN, CDR2 SVGIG (reference sequence). The length of the CDR3 is 10 residues. DNA for the CDR3: TGTGCCTGGCTAAGCTATGGCTACACCTTC. It is translated as CAWLSYGYTF.

Only one count was recorded for this clone. The chain carries TRBV11-2 and TRBJ1-4, with 8 positions matching TRBD1. The germline V gene has CDR1 SGHAT and CDR2 FQNNGV. The CDR3 spans 16 residues. The J segment lost 4 bases and the V segment lost 4 bases, leaving 8 bases of the junction unmatched. Written as DNA, the CDR3 is TGTGCCAGCAGCTCGCTAGACAGGGGTTATAATGAAAAACTGTTTTTT. Its translation is CASSSLDRGYNEKLFF. The entire variable domain, with the rest obtained from reference TRBV11-2 and TRBJ1-4, is as follows: EAGVAQSPRYKIIEKRQSVAFWCNPISGHATLYWYQQILGQGPKLLIQFQNNGVVDDSQLPKDRFSAERLKGVDSTLKIQPAKLEDSAVYLCASSSLDRGYNEKLFFGSGTQLSVL.

CDR3 nucleotide sequence: TGTGCCAGCAGGGAACAGGGTAACTATGGCTACACCTTC. Its protein product is CASREQGNYGYTF. The rearrangement uses TRBV28 and TRBJ1-2, with D possibly matching TRBD1 (6 bases). CDR3 length: 13 amino acids. The germline V gene encodes CDR1 MDHEN and CDR2 SYDVKM. V lost 6 bases, J lost 1 base, and 9 bases lay in between.

V is TRBV10-2 and J is TRBJ2-7; TRBD2 aligns across 7 bases. Germline loops: CDR1 WSHSY, CDR2 SAAADI. The V and J ends lost 7 bases and 3 bases, in that order; junction bases with no gene match: 3. The CDR3 consists of 12 residues. CDR3 DNA: TGCGCCAGCACGAGCGGGAACTACGAGCAGTACTTC. It is translated as CASTSGNYEQYF.

The CDR3, as DNA: TGTGCCAGCAGCTTAGGGCTAGCGGGAGGGCTCAATGAGCAGTTCTTC. Its protein product is CASSLGLAGGLNEQFF. The rearrangement uses TRBV7-2 and TRBJ2-1; 12 positions match TRBD2. Trimming at V came to 1 base and at J to 6 bases, leaving 4 bases not matched to a gene. CDR3 length equals 16 residues. CDR1 and CDR2 from the germline V gene are SGHTA and FQGNSA.

The chain combines TRBV6-1 with TRBJ2-7; D call uncertain. The CDR3 runs to 13 residues. CDR1 and CDR2 (germline): MNHNS, SASEGT. V shed 6 bases and J shed 7 bases, with 16 bases lying between them. The CDR3 DNA reads TGTGCCAGCAGCGTTCACTTGGAGTGGGAGCAGTACTTC. Amino acids: CASSVHLEWEQYF.

The genes are TRBV12-5 and TRBJ1-1; D unresolved. Germline V gives CDR1 LGHNT, CDR2 FRNRAP. V gave up 6 bases and J gave up 1 base, with 9 bases separating them. This CDR3 region has 13 residues. CDR3 protein: CASGLSGNTEAFF. As DNA, the CDR3 is TGTGCTAGTGGCCTTAGCGGGAACACTGAAGCTTTCTTT. Full variable domain (outside the CDR3, taken from reference TRBV12-5 and TRBJ1-1): DARVTQTPRHKVTEMGQEVTMRCQPILGHNTVFWYRQTMMQGLELLAYFRNRAPLDDSGMPKDRFSAEMPDATLATLKIQPSEPRDSAVYFCASGLSGNTEAFFGQGTRLTVV.

The rearrangement uses TRBV19 and TRBJ1-1; TRBD1 is a possible D gene (5 bases). Deletions cut 3 bases from V and 3 bases from J, with 11 bases between. CDR3 length: 14 amino acids. Germline values: CDR1 LNHDA, CDR2 SQIVND (reference sequence). The CDR3 spells CASSIKDTYTEAFF. In DNA, the CDR3 is TGTGCCAGTAGTATCAAGGACACCTACACTGAAGCTTTCTTT.

This clone was seen a few times. The chain joins TRBV30 to TRBJ2-1; perhaps TRBD2 as D (5 bases). The CDR3 loop spans 12 amino acids. Per the germline V gene, CDR1 is GTSNPN and CDR2 is SVGIG (reference sequence). The germline V and J ends were trimmed by 3 bases and 5 bases, with 8 bases remaining between them. CDR3 in DNA: TGTGCCTGGAGGCCCGGGGACAATGAGCAGTTCTTC. Protein product: CAWRPGDNEQFF.

V usage is TRBV27 and J usage is TRBJ1-1; no definite D call. V was clipped by 4 bases and J by 1 base, with 13 bases between them. CDR1 is MNHEY, CDR2 SMNVEV, per germline (reference sequence). The CDR3 extends over 15 amino acids. The CDR3 bases are TGTGCCAGCAGTTCAATAAGACGACAGAACACTGAAGCTTTCTTT. This gives the protein CASSSIRRQNTEAFF.

This chain links TRBV28 with TRBJ1-5; a possible D gene is TRBD1 (5 bases). CDR3 length equals 13 residues. V was shortened by 7 bases and J by 5 bases, with 12 bases between the two germline ends. The germline V gene has CDR1 MDHEN and CDR2 SYDVKM. Here the CDR3 DNA reads TGTGCCAGCACCCTGGGGGGGGATCAGCCCCAGCATTTT. This sequence encodes CASTLGGDQPQHF.

V is TRBV5-6 and J is TRBJ2-7, with 7 positions matching TRBD2. The CDR3 totals 16 residues. The V gene end was trimmed by 6 bases and the J gene end by 0 bases; junction bases not matched to a gene: 12. The V gene's germline CDR1 is SGHDT and CDR2 YYEEEE. The CDR3 DNA sequence: TGTGCCAGCACCCCCTGGAAGGCTAGCGGCTCCTACGAGCAGTACTTC. It codes for CASTPWKASGSYEQYF.